This T cell receptor beta chain is from a study of blood T cells in healthy people across ages. With V trimmed by 0 bases and J by 13 bases, 8 bases remained unmatched. Germline V gene sequence: CDR1 SGHRS, CDR2 YFSETQ. CDR3 size: 14 residues. This clonotype has more than one count but fewer than ten. For the second PCR, which ran for 7 to 11 cycles, a sample-barcoded 5' primer and a J-beta primer mix were used. With 12 random nucleotides, a template-switch adaptor tagged each individual cDNA molecule. TCRdb passed the 5' RACE reads through MiXCR, listing each CDR3 protein once. This sample has approximately 900,000 distinct CDR3 sequences, with 25% to 35% found just once. The sample also formed part of further work on T cells of mothers and their children.

This clonotype originated in a woman between 40 and 55 years old in good health. The sample was blood. The chain employs TRBV5-1 and TRBJ2-1, with 9 nucleotides matching TRBD2. CDR3: CASSLAFAGGPQFF. The CDR3 DNA reads TGCGCCAGCAGCTTGGCCTTTGCGGGGGGGCCTCAGTTCTTC.